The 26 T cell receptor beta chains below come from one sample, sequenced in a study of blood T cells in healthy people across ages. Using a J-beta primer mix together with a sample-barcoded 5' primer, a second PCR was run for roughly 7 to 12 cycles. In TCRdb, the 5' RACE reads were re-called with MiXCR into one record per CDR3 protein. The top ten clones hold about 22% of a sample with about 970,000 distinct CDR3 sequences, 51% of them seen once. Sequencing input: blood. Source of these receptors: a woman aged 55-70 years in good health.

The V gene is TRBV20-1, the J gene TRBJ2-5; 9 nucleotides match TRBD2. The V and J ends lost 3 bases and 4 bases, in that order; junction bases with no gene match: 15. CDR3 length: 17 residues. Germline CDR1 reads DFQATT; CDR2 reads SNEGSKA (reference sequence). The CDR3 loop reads CSASAFTGTSFGETQYF. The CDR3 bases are TGCAGTGCTAGCGCCTTCACCGGGACTAGCTTCGGAGAGACCCAGTACTTC.

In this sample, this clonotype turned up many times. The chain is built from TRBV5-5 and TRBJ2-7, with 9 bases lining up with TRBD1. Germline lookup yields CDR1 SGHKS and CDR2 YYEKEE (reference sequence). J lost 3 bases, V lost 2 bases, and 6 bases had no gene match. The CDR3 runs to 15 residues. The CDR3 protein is CASSFFSGQGYEQYF. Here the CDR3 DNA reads TGTGCCAGCAGCTTTTTCTCGGGACAGGGCTACGAGCAGTACTTC.

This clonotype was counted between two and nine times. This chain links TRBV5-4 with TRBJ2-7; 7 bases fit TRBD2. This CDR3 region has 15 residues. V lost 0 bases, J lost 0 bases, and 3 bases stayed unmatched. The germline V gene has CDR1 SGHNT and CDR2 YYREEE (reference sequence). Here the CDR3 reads CASSLVGRFSYEQYF. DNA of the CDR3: TGTGCCAGCAGCTTGGTCGGGAGGTTCTCCTACGAGCAGTACTTC.

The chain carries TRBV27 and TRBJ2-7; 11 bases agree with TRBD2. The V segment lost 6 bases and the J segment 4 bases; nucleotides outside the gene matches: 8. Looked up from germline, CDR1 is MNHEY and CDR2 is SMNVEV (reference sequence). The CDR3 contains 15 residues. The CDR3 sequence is CASRCRLAGIYEQYF. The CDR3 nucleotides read TGTGCCAGCAGATGCCGACTAGCGGGAATTTACGAGCAGTACTTC.

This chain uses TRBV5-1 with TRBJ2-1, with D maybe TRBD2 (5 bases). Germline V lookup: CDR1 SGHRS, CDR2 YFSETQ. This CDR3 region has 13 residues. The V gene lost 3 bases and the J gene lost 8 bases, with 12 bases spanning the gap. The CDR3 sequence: CASSWEKGYEQFF. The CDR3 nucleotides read TGCGCCAGCAGCTGGGAGAAGGGATATGAGCAGTTCTTC.

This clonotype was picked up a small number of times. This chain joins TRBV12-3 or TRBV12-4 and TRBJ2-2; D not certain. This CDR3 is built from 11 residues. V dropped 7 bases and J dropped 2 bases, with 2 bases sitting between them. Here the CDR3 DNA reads TGTGCCAGCACCAACACCGGGGAGCTGTTTTTT. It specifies CASTNTGELFF.

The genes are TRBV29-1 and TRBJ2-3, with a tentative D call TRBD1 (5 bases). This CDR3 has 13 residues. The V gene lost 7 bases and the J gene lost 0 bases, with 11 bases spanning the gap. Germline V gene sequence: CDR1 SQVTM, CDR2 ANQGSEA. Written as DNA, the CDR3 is TGCAGCGAAGCGCAGGGTAGCACAGATACGCAGTATTTT. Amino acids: CSEAQGSTDTQYF.

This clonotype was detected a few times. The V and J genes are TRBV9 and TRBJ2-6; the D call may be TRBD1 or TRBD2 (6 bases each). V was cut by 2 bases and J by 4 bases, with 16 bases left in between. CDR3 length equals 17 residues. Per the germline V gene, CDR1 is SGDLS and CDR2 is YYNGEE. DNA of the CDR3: TGTGCCAGCAGCGTCAAACAGGGAGGCGTCGGGGCCAACGTCCTGACTTTC. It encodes CASSVKQGGVGANVLTF.

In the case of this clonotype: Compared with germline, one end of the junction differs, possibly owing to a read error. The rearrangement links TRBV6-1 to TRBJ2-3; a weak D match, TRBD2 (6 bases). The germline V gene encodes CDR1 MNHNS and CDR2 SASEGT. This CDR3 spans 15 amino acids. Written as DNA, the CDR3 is TGTGCCAGCAGGGAAGCGGCGGGATCCACAGATACGCAGTATTTT. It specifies CASREAAGSTDTQYF.

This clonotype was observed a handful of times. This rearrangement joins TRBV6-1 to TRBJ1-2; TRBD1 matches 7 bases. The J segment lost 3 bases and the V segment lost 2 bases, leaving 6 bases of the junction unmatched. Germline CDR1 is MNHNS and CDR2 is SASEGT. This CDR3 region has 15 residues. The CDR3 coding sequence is TGTGCCAGCAGTGAATGGTCGACAGGGTACTATGGCTACACCTTC. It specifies CASSEWSTGYYGYTF.

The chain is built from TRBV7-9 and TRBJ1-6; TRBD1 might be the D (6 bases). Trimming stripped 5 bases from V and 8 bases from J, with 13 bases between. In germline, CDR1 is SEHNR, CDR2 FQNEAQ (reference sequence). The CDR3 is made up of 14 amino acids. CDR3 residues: CASSPGTPHSPLHF. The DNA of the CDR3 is TGTGCCAGCAGCCCGGGGACACCACATTCACCCCTCCACTTT. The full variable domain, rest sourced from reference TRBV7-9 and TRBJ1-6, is DTGVSQNPRHKITKRGQNVTFRCDPISEHNRLYWYRQTLGQGPEFLTYFQNEAQLEKSRLLSDRFSAERPKGSFSTLEIQRTEQGDSAMYLCASSPGTPHSPLHFGNGTRLTVT.

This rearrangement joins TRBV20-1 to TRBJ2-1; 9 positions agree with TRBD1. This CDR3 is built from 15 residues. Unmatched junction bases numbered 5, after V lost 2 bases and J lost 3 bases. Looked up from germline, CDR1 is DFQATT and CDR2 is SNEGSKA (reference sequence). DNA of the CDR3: TGCAGTGCTAGACTCGGGACAGGGTTCTACAATGAGCAGTTCTTC. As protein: CSARLGTGFYNEQFF.

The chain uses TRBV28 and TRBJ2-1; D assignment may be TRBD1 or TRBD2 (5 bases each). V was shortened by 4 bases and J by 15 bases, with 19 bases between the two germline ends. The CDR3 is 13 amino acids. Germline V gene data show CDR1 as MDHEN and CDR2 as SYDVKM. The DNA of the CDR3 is TGTGCCAGCAGTTACAATTCTTATCCCGGGGCGTTCTTC. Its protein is CASSYNSYPGAFF. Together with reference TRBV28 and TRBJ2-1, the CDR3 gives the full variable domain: DVKVTQSSRYLVKRTGEKVFLECVQDMDHENMFWYRQDPGLGLRLIYFSYDVKMKEKGDIPEGYSVSREKKERFSLILESASTNQTSMYLCASSYNSYPGAFFGPGTRLTVL.

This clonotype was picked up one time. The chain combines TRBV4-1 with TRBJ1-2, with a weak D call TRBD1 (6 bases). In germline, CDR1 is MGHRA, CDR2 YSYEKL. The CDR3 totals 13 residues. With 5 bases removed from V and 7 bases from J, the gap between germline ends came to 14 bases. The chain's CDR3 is CASSSSGDTGYTF. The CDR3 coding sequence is TGCGCCAGCAGCTCTTCAGGGGATACTGGCTACACCTTC.

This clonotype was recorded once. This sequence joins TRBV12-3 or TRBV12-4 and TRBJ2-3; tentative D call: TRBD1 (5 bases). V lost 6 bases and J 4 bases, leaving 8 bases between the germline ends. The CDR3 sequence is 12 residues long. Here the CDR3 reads CASSNRSDTQYF. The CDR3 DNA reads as TGTGCCAGCAGCAACAGGTCAGATACGCAGTATTTT.

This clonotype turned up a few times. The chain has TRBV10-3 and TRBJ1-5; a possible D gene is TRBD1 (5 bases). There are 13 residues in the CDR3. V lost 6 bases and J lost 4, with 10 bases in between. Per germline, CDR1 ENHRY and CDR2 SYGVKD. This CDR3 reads CAIRAGQNQPQHF. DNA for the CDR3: TGTGCCATCAGGGCAGGGCAGAATCAGCCCCAGCATTTT.

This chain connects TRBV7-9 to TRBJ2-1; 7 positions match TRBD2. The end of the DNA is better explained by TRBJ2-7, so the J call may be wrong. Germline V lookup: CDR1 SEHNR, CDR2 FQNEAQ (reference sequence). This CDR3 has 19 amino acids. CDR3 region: CASTLKTSGTLSSYNEQYF. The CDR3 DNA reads TGTGCCAGCACCCTAAAAACGAGCGGGACCTTAAGCTCCTACAATGAGCAGTACTTC.

CDR3: CASNLHLGGDMNTEAFF. The CDR3 DNA sequence: TGTGCCAGCAACCTCCATCTCGGAGGGGACATGAACACTGAAGCTTTCTTT. This chain uses TRBV14 with TRBJ1-1, with D perhaps matching TRBD1 (6 bases). The CDR3 length is 17 residues. Germline V gene data show CDR1 as SGHDN and CDR2 as FVKESK. Trimming took 7 bases from V and 0 from J, leaving 21 bases between them.

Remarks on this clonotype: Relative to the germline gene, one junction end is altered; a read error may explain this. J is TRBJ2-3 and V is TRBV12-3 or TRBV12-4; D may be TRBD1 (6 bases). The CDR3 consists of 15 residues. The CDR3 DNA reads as TGTGCCAGCAGTTTGACAGGAGTGGGCACAGATGCGCAATATTTT. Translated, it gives CASSLTGVGTDAQYF.

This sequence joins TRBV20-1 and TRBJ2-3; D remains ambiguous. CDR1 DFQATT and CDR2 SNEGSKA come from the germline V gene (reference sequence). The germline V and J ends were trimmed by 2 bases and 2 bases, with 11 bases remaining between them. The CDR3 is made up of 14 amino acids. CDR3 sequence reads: CSARRTLFTDTQYF. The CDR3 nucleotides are TGCAGTGCTAGAAGGACCCTATTCACAGATACGCAGTATTTT.

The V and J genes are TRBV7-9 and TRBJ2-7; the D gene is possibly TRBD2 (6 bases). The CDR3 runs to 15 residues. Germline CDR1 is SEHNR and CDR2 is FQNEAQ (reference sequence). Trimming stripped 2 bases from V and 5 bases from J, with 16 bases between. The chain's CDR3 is CASSLSLAGLNEQYF. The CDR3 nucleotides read TGTGCCAGCAGCTTATCCCTGGCGGGATTAAACGAGCAGTACTTC.

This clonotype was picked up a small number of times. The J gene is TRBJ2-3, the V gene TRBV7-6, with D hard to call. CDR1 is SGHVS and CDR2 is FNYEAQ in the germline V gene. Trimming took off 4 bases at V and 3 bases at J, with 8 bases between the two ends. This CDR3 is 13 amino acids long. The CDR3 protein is CASSSLWTDTQYF. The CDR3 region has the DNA TGTGCCAGCAGCTCCCTTTGGACAGATACGCAGTATTTT.

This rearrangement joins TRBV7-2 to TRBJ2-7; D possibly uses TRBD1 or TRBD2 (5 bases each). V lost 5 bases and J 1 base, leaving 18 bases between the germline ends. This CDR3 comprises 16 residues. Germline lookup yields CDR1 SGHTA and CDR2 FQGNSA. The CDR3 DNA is TGTGCCAGCAGCCCGCAAACAGGAACGGGATCCTACGAGCAGTACGTC. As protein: CASSPQTGTGSYEQYV.

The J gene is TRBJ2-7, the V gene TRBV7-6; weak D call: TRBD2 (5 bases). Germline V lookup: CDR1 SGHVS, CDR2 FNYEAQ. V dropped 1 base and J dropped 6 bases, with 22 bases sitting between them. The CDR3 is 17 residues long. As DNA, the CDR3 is TGTGCCAGCAGCTTAGTCGGGAACCCGATTGGGAGCGCCGAGCAGTACTTC. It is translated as CASSLVGNPIGSAEQYF.

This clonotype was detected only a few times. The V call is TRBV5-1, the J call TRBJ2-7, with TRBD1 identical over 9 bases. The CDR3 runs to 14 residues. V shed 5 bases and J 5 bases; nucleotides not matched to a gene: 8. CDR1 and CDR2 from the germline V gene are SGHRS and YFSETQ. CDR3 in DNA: TGCGCCAGCAGGGGGGACAGGGTCATCCACGAGCAGTACTTC. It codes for CASRGDRVIHEQYF.

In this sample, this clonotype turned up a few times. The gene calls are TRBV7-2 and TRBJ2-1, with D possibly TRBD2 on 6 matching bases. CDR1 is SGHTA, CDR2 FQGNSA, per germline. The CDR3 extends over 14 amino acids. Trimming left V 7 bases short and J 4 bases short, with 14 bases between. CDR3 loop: CASTRDSRYNEQFF. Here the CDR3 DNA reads TGTGCCAGCACCCGGGACTCACGTTACAATGAGCAGTTCTTC.